The 21 T cell receptor beta chains below come from one sample, sequenced in a study of OX40 agonist ivuxolimab in advanced cancers. Method: immunoSEQ multiplex PCR; TCRdb's copy keeps in-frame clones and lacks some. The table has tens of thousands of clones, approximately 86% seen once. This specimen was CD4+ or CD8+ T cells sorted from blood, taken in a trial of the OX40 agonist ivuxolimab. These receptors came from an adult with an advanced solid tumor such as melanoma, head and neck, liver or kidney cancer.

The V gene is TRBV18, the J gene TRBJ2-7, with D tentatively TRBD1 or TRBD2 (6 bases each). Trimming took 1 base from V and 9 from J, leaving 19 bases between them. This CDR3 region has 15 residues. Germline V gene sequence: CDR1 KGHSH, CDR2 LQKENI. CDR3 coding DNA: TGTGCCAGCTCACCACTCGGCTCGGGGGCTCACGGGCAGTACTTC. It specifies CASSPLGSGAHGQYF.

The chain uses TRBV6-5 and TRBJ1-5; D is undetermined. The length of the CDR3 is 14 residues. Germline CDR1 and CDR2: MNHEY and SVGAGI. V lost 7 bases to trimming and J lost 0 bases, with 10 bases between them. CDR3 sequence: CASTDLDSNQPQHF. CDR3 in DNA: TGTGCCAGCACCGATTTAGATAGCAATCAGCCCCAGCATTTT.

The V gene is TRBV6-6, the J gene TRBJ2-7; TRBD1 agrees at 11 bases. This CDR3 region has 15 residues. Germline V lookup: CDR1 MNHNY, CDR2 SVGAGI (reference sequence). The V gene end was trimmed by 7 bases and the J gene end by 7 bases; junction bases not matched to a gene: 12. The chain's CDR3 is CASTPGGTGGDEQYF. CDR3 nucleotides: TGTGCCAGCACCCCGGGAGGGACAGGGGGGGATGAGCAGTACTTC.

This chain links TRBV6-4 with TRBJ2-3, with a weak D call TRBD1 (5 bases). V lost 6 bases to trimming and J lost 5 bases, with 18 bases between them. The CDR3 is 15 residues long. Germline values: CDR1 MRHNA, CDR2 SNTAGT. Written as DNA, the CDR3 is TGTGCCAGCAGCAATACAGGAGCCGTGGGAGATACGCAGTATTTT. It encodes CASSNTGAVGDTQYF.

The chain is built from TRBV6-5 and TRBJ2-7, with D perhaps given as TRBD1 or TRBD2 (6 bases each). Germline assignment: CDR1 MNHEY and CDR2 SVGAGI. The CDR3 covers 16 residues. Trimming cost V 0 bases and J 0 bases, with 12 bases left between them. The CDR3 sequence: CASSYSGGGGSYEQYF. CDR3 nucleotides: TGTGCCAGCAGTTACTCAGGAGGGGGTGGCTCCTACGAGCAGTACTTC.

This chain connects TRBV4-2 to TRBJ2-2; D is perhaps TRBD1 (6 bases). Germline V gives CDR1 LGHNA, CDR2 YNFKEQ. V lost 1 base and J lost 1, with 7 bases in between. The CDR3 contains 15 residues. Written as DNA, the CDR3 is TGTGCCAGCAGCCAAGTGGACAGGAACACCGGGGAGCTGTTTTTT. Protein sequence: CASSQVDRNTGELFF.

The rearrangement uses TRBV27 and TRBJ1-3; the D gene is possibly TRBD1 (5 bases). Germline values: CDR1 MNHEY, CDR2 SMNVEV (reference sequence). V dropped 6 bases and J dropped 0 bases, with 9 bases sitting between them. The CDR3 is made up of 14 amino acids. The CDR3, as DNA: TGTGCCAGCAGACCGACAGTCTCTGGAAACACCATATATTTT. Translated, it gives CASRPTVSGNTIYF.

The chain uses TRBV6-6 and TRBJ2-7; no reliable D call. Germline V gene sequence: CDR1 MNHNY, CDR2 SVGAGI (reference sequence). This CDR3 spans 13 amino acids. Trimming shortened V by 6 bases and J by 1 base, and 10 bases separated the two germline ends. The CDR3 bases are TGTGCCAGCAGGTTACGCCCATCCTACGAGCAGTACTTC. Protein: CASRLRPSYEQYF.

Here the CDR3 DNA reads TGCGCCAGCAGCCAAGTTACGAGTAATGAAAAACTGTTTTTT. It specifies CASSQVTSNEKLFF. This chain joins TRBV4-1 and TRBJ1-4; unclear D gene. Germline loops: CDR1 MGHRA, CDR2 YSYEKL. V shed 1 base and J shed 4 bases, with 7 bases lying between them. CDR3 size: 14 residues.

CDR3 loop: CASSVAVVGRTYNEQFF. CDR3 nucleotides: TGTGCCAGCAGCGTAGCGGTGGTCGGGCGGACCTACAATGAGCAGTTCTTC. This chain links TRBV9 with TRBJ2-1; D not certain. The germline V gene has CDR1 SGDLS and CDR2 YYNGEE. The CDR3 consists of 17 residues. V was shortened by 0 bases and J by 2 bases, with 15 bases between the two germline ends.

The chain combines TRBV15 with TRBJ2-7; maybe TRBD1 (5 bases). CDR1 and CDR2 (germline): LNHNV, YYDKDF (reference sequence). The CDR3 totals 18 residues. V lost 0 bases, J lost 5 bases, and 23 bases lay in between. The CDR3 loop is CATSRDRWASDKTNEQYF. Written as DNA, the CDR3 is TGTGCCACCAGCAGAGATCGGTGGGCGTCGGACAAAACTAACGAGCAGTACTTC.

In DNA form, the CDR3 reads TGCGCCAGCAGCCAATATACAGGGAGGTCCGACAATGAGCAGTTCTTC. Translating it yields CASSQYTGRSDNEQFF. This rearrangement joins TRBV4-1 to TRBJ2-1; D assignment may be TRBD1 or TRBD2 (6 bases each). Germline CDR1 reads MGHRA; CDR2 reads YSYEKL. The CDR3 totals 16 residues. The V end lost 2 bases, the J end lost 5 bases, and 16 bases lay between the germline ends.

The V gene is TRBV9, the J gene TRBJ2-7, with 7 nucleotides matching TRBD1. Germline assignment: CDR1 SGDLS and CDR2 YYNGEE. V shed 3 bases and J 6 bases; nucleotides not matched to a gene: 12. CDR3 length: 15 residues. The CDR3 nucleotides read TGTGCCAGCAGCGGAAGGGACAGAGCCATTTCCGAGCAGTACTTC. Its protein is CASSGRDRAISEQYF.

The chain carries TRBV9 and TRBJ2-1, with D unresolved. The length of the CDR3 is 13 residues. Per the germline V gene, CDR1 is SGDLS and CDR2 is YYNGEE. V lost 0 bases and J 11 bases, leaving 12 bases between the germline ends. Written as DNA, the CDR3 is TGTGCCAGCAGCGTAGGGATCACAATGAAGCAGTTCTTC. This sequence encodes CASSVGITMKQFF.

The chain carries TRBV9 and TRBJ2-3; D is possibly TRBD1 or TRBD2 (5 bases each). The CDR3 length is 13 residues. The V end lost 0 bases, the J end lost 9 bases, and 11 bases lay between the germline ends. Germline V gives CDR1 SGDLS, CDR2 YYNGEE. The CDR3 DNA follows: TGTGCCAGCAGCGTAGAAGGGGAGTTAACGCAGTATTTT. Protein sequence: CASSVEGELTQYF. Filled out from reference TRBV9 and TRBJ2-3, the complete variable domain reads DSGVTQTPKHLITATGQRVTLRCSPRSGDLSVYWYQQSLDQGLQFLIQYYNGEERAKGNILERFSAQQFPDLHSELNLSSLELGDSALYFCASSVEGELTQYFGPGTRLTVL.

This rearrangement joins TRBV7-3 to TRBJ2-3; D might be TRBD1 (6 bases). Trimming removed 2 bases from V and 4 bases from J, with 16 bases in between. The CDR3 has 16 amino acids. CDR1 and CDR2 (germline): SGHTA, FQGTGA. CDR3 sequence reads: CASSLGQRTAADTQYF. The CDR3 DNA reads TGTGCCAGCAGCTTAGGGCAGAGGACAGCGGCAGATACGCAGTATTTT.

This chain connects TRBV2 to TRBJ1-5, with D possibly matching TRBD1 (5 bases). CDR1 and CDR2 (germline): SNHLY, FYNNEI. V shed 8 bases and J shed 1 base, with 12 bases lying between them. CDR3 length: 14 residues. The DNA for the CDR3 is TGTGCCAGCTGTAGCCAGGGAAGCAATCAGCCCCAGCATTTT. As protein: CASCSQGSNQPQHF.

The chain has TRBV10-1 and TRBJ1-1; D unclear. V lost 8 bases to trimming and J lost 4 bases, with 11 bases between them. The CDR3 is 12 residues long. CDR1 WNHNN and CDR2 SYGVQD come from the germline V gene (reference sequence). The CDR3 DNA reads TGCGCCAGCGCAGGATCTTCCACTGAAGCTTTCTTT. Protein: CASAGSSTEAFF.

The chain is built from TRBV19 and TRBJ2-1; TRBD2 agrees at 8 bases. Germline values: CDR1 LNHDA, CDR2 SQIVND (reference sequence). The CDR3 runs to 15 residues. J lost 6 bases, V lost 6 bases, and 10 bases had no gene match. This CDR3 is CASRRSGGPGNEQFF. Here the CDR3 DNA reads TGTGCCAGTAGACGCAGCGGGGGCCCGGGCAATGAGCAGTTCTTC.

The chain is built from TRBV5-1 and TRBJ2-7; 9 bases line up with TRBD2. The V and J ends lost 0 bases and 2 bases, in that order; junction bases with no gene match: 3. The CDR3 spans 15 residues. Germline V gene data show CDR1 as SGHRS and CDR2 as YFSETQ. The CDR3 loop is CASSLGSGSPYEQYF. The CDR3 region has the DNA TGCGCCAGCAGCTTGGGTAGCGGGAGCCCCTACGAGCAGTACTTC.

The chain links TRBV7-8 to TRBJ1-1; D gene uncertain. Trimming took 5 bases from V and 1 from J, leaving 5 bases between them. CDR1 and CDR2 (germline): SGHVS, FQNEAQ. This CDR3 region has 12 residues. CDR3 nucleotides: TGTGCCAGCAGCAGGGAGAACACTGAAGCTTTCTTT. As protein: CASSRENTEAFF.